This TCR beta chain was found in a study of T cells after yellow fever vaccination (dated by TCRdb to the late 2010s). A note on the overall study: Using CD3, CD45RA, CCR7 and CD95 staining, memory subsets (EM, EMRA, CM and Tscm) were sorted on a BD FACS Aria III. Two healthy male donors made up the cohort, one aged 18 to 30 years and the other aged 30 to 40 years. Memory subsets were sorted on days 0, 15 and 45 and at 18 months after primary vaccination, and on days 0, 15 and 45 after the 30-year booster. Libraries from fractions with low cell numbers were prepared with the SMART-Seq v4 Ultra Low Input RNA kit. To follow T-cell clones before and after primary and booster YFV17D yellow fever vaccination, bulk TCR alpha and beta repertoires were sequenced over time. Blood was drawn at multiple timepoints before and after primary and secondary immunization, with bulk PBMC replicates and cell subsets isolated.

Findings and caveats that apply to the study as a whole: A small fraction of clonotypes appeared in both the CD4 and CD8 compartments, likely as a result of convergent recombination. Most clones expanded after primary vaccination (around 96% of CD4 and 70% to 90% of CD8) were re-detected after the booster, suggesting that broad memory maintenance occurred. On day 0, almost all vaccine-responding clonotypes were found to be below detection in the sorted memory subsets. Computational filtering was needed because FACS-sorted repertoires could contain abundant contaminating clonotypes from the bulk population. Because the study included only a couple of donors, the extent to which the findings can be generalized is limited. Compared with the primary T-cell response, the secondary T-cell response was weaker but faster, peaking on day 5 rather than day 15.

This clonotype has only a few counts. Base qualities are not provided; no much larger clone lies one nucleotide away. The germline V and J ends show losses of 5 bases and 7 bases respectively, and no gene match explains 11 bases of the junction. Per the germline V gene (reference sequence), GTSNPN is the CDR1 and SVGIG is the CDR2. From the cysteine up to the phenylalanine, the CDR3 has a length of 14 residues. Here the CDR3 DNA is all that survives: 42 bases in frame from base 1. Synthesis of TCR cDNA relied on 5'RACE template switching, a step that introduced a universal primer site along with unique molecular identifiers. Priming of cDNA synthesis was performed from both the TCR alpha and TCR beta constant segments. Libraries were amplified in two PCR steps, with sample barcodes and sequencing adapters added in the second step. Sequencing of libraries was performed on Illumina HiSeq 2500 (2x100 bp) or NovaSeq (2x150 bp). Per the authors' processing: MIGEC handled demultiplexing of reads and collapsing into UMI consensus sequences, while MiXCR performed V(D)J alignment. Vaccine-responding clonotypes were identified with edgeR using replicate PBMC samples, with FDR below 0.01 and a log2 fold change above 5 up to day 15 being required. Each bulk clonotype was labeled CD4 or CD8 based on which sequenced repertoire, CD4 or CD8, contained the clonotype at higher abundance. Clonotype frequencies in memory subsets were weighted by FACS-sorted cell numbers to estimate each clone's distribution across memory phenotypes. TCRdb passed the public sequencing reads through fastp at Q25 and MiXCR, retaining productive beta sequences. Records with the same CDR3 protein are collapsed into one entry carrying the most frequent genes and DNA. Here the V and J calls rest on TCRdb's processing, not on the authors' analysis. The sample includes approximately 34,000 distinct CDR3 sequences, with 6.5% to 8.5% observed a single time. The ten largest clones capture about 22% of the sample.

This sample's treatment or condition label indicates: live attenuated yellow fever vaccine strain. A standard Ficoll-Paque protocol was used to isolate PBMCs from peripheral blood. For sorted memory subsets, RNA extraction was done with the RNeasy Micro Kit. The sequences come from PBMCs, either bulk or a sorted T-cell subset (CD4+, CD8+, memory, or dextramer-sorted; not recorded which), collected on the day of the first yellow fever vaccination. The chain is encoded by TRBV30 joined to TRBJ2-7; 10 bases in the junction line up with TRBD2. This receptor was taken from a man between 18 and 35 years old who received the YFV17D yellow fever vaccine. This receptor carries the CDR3 CAWESGGAGEEQYF. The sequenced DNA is TGTGCCTGGGAGAGCGGGGGGGCCGGTGAGGAGCAGTACTTC.